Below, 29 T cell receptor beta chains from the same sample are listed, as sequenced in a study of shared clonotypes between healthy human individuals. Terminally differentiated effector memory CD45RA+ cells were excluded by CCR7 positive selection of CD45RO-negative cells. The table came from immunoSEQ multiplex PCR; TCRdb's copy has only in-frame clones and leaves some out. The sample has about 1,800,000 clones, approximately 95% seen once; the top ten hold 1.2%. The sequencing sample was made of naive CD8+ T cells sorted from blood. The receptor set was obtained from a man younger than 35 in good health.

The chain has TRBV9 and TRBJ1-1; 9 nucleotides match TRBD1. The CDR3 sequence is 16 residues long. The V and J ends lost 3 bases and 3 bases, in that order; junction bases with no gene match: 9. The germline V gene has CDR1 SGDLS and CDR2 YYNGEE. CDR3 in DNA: TGTGCCAGCAGCGCGGACAGGGGCTTAGGGGACACTGAAGCTTTCTTT. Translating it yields CASSADRGLGDTEAFF. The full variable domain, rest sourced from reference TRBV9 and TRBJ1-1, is DSGVTQTPKHLITATGQRVTLRCSPRSGDLSVYWYQQSLDQGLQFLIQYYNGEERAKGNILERFSAQQFPDLHSELNLSSLELGDSALYFCASSADRGLGDTEAFFGQGTRLTVV.

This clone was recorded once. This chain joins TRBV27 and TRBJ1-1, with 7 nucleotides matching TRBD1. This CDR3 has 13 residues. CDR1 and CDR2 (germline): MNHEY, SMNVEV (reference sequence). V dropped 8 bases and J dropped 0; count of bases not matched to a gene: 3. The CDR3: CASGDRVNTEAFF. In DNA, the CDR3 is TGTGCCAGCGGTGACAGGGTGAACACTGAAGCTTTCTTT.

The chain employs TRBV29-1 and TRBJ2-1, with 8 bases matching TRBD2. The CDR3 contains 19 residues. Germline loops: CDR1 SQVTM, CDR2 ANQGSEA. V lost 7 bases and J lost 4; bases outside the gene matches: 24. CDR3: CSARTGTQYEVAGYNEQFF. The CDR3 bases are TGCAGCGCCCGAACCGGGACTCAGTATGAGGTAGCGGGGTACAATGAGCAGTTCTTC.

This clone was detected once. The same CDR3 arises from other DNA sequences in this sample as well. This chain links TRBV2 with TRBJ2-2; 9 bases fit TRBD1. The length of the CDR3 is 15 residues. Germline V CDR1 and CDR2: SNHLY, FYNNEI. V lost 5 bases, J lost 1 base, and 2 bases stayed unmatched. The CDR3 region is CASSPGQGNTGELFF. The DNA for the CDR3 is TGTGCCAGCAGTCCGGGACAGGGGAACACCGGGGAGCTGTTTTTT.

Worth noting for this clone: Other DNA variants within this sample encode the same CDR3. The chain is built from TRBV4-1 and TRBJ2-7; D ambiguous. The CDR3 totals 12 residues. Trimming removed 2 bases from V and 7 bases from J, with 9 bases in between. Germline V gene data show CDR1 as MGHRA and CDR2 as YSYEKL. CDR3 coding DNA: TGCGCCAGCAGCCAACTGACGGGTGAGCAGTACTTC. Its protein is CASSQLTGEQYF.

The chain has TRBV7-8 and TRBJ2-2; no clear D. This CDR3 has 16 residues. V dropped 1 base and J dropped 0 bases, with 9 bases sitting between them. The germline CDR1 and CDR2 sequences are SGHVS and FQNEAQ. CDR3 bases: TGTGCCAGCAGCTTAGTAGGTCGCACGAACACCGGGGAGCTGTTTTTT. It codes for CASSLVGRTNTGELFF.

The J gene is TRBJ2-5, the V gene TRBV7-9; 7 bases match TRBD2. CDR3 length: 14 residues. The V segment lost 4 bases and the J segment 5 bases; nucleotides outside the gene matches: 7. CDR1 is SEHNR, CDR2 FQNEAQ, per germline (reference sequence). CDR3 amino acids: CASSSTRGGETQYF. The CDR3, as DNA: TGTGCCAGCAGCTCGACACGGGGAGGGGAGACCCAGTACTTC.

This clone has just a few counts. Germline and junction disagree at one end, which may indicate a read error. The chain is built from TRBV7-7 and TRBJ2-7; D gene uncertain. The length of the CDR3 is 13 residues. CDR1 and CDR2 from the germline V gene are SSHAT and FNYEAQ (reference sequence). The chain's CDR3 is CASSPIGSYEQYF. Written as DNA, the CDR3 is TGTGCTAGCAGCCCGATTGGAAGTTACGAGCAGTACTTC.

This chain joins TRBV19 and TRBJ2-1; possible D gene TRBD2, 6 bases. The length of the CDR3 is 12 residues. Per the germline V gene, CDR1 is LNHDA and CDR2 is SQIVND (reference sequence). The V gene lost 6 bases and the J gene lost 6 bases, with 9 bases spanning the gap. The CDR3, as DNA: TGTGCCAGTAGCTATAGCGGCAATGAGCAGTTCTTC. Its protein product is CASSYSGNEQFF.

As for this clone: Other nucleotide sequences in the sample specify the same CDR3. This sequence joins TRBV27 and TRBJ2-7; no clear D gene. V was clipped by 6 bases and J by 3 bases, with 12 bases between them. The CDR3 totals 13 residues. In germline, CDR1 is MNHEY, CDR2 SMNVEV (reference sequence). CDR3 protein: CASSLTLSYEQYF. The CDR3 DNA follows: TGTGCCAGCAGCCTAACCCTCAGCTACGAGCAGTACTTC.

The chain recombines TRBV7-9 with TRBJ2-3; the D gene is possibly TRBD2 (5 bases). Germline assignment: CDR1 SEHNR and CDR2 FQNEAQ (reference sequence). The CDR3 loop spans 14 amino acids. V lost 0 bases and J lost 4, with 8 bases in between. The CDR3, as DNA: TGTGCCAGCAGCTTAGCGGGAGTCTCAGATACGCAGTATTTT. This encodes CASSLAGVSDTQYF.

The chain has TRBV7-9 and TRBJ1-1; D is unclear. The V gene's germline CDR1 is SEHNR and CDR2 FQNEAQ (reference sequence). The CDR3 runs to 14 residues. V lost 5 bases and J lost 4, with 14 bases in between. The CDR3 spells CASSETEKGTEAFF. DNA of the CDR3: TGTGCCAGCAGCGAGACCGAAAAGGGCACTGAAGCTTTCTTT.

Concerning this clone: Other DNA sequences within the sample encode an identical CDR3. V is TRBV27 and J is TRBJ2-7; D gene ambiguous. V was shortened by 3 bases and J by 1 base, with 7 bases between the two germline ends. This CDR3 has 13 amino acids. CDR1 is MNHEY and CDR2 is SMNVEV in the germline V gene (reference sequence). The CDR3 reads CASSLAESYEQYF. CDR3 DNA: TGTGCCAGCAGTTTGGCCGAATCCTACGAGCAGTACTTC.

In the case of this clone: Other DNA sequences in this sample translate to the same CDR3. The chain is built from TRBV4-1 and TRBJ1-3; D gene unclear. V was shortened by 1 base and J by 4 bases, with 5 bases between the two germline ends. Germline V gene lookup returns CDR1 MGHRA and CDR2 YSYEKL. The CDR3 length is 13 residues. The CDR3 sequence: CASSQVEGNTIYF. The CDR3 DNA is TGCGCCAGCAGCCAAGTCGAGGGAAACACCATATATTTT.

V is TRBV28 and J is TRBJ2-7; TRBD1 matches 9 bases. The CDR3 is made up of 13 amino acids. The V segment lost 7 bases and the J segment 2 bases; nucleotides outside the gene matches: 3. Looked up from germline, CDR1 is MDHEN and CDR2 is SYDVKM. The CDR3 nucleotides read TGTGCCAGCACGGACAGGGGCCCCTACGAGCAGTACTTC. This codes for CASTDRGPYEQYF.

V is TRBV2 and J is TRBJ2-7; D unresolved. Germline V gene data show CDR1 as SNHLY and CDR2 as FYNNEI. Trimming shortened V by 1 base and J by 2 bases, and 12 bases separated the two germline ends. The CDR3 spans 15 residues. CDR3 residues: CASSEGINPTYEQYF. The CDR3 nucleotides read TGTGCCAGCAGTGAAGGTATCAACCCAACCTACGAGCAGTACTTC.

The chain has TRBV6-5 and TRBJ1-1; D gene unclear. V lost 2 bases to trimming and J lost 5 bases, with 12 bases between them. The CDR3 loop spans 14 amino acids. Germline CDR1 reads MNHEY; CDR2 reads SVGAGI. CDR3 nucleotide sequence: TGTGCCAGCAGTTACGTGGCAGGAGGAACTGAAGCTTTCTTT. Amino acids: CASSYVAGGTEAFF.

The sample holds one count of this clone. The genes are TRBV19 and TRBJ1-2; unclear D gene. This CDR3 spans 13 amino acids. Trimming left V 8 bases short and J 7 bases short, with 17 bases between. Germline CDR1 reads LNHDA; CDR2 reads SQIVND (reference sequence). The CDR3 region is CASGEEPVPGYTF. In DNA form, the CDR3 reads TGTGCCAGTGGTGAAGAGCCTGTCCCTGGCTACACCTTC.

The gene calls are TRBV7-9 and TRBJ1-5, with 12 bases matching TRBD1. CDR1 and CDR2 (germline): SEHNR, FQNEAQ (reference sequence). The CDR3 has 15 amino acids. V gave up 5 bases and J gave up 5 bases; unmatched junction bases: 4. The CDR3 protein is CASSRGTGGYQPQHF. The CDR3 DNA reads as TGTGCCAGCAGCCGCGGGACAGGGGGCTATCAGCCCCAGCATTTT.

DNA for the CDR3: TGTGCCAGCAGCTTAGAAATTGTCGCCGGGGACAATGAGCAGTTCTTC. Its protein product is CASSLEIVAGDNEQFF. The rearrangement joins TRBV7-9 to TRBJ2-1, with a possible D match to TRBD2 (5 bases). The CDR3 extends over 16 amino acids. The V gene lost 1 base and the J gene lost 5 bases, with 15 bases spanning the gap. The germline gives CDR1 SEHNR, CDR2 FQNEAQ (reference sequence).

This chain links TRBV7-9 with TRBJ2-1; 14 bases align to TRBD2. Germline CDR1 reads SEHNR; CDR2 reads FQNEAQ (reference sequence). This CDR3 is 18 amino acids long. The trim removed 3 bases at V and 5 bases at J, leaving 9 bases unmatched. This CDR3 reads CASSFSLAGLAGDNEQFF. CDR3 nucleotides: TGTGCCAGCAGCTTTAGTCTCGCGGGACTAGCGGGAGACAATGAGCAGTTCTTC.

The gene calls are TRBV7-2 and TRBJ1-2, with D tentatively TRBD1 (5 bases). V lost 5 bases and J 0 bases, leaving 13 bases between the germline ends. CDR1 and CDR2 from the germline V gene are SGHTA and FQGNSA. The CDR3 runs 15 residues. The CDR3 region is CASSPLGEPNYGYTF. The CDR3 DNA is TGTGCCAGCAGCCCTTTGGGGGAACCTAACTATGGCTACACCTTC.

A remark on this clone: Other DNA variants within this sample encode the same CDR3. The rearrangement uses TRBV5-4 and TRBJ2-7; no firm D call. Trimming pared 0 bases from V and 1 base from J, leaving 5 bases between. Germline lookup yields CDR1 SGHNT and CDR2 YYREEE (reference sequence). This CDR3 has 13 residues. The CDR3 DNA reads TGTGCCAGCAGCTTGGGACAATCCTACGAGCAGTACTTC. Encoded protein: CASSLGQSYEQYF.

CDR3 DNA: TGTGCCAGCAGCTTCCCGGGCCGCGGAAGGGGAGAGACCCAGTACTTC. This codes for CASSFPGRGRGETQYF. V and J are TRBV7-2 and TRBJ2-5; a possible D gene is TRBD1 (5 bases). V lost 3 bases, J lost 4 bases, and 18 bases lay in between. In germline, CDR1 is SGHTA, CDR2 FQGNSA. CDR3 length: 16 amino acids.

CDR3 in DNA: TGCGCCACCAGGAAGGGGGTTGCCTACGAGCAGTACTTC. Its protein is CATRKGVAYEQYF. The chain combines TRBV10-2 with TRBJ2-7; tentative D call: TRBD1 (6 bases). With 10 bases removed from V and 2 bases from J, the gap between germline ends came to 15 bases. Germline assignment: CDR1 WSHSY and CDR2 SAAADI. The CDR3 contains 13 residues.

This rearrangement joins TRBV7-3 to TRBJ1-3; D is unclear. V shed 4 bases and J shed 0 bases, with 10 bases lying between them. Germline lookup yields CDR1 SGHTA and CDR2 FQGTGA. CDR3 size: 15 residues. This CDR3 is CASSSRGFSGNTIYF. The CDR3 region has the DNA TGTGCCAGCAGCTCGCGGGGATTCTCTGGAAACACCATATATTTT. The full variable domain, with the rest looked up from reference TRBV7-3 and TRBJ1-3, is GAGVSQTPSNKVTEKGKYVELRCDPISGHTALYWYRQSLGQGPEFLIYFQGTGAADDSGLPNDRFFAVRPEGSVSTLKIQRTERGDSAVYLCASSSRGFSGNTIYFGEGSWLTVV.

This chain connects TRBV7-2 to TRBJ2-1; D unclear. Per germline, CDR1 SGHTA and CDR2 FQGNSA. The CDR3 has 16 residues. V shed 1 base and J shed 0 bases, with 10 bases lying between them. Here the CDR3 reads CASSLGVPPSYNEQFF. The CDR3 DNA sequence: TGTGCCAGCAGCTTAGGGGTGCCACCCTCCTACAATGAGCAGTTCTTC.

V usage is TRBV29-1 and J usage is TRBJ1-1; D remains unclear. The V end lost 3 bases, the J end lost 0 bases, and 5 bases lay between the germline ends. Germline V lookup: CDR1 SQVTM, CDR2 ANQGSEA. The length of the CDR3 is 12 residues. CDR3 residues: CSVEAMNTEAFF. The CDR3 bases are TGCAGCGTTGAGGCTATGAACACTGAAGCTTTCTTT. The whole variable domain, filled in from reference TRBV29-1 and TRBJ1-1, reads SAVISQKPSRDICQRGTSLTIQCQVDSQVTMMFWYRQQPGQSLTLIATANQGSEATYESGFVIDKFPISRPNLTFSTLTVSNMSPEDSSIYLCSVEAMNTEAFFGQGTRLTVV.

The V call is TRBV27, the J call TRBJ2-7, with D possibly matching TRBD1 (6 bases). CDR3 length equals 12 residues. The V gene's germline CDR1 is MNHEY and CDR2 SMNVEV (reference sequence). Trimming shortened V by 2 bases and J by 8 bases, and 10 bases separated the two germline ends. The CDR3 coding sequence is TGTGCCAGCAGTTTACAAGGGGGTAAGCAGTACTTC. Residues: CASSLQGGKQYF.